A selection of T cell receptor beta chains follows, all from one sample in a study of tumor and adjacent non-tumor tissue in lung cancer. One entry per CDR3 protein, called by TCRdb with MiXCR from the multiplex PCR reads. The sample lists some 100,000 distinct CDR3 sequences; 62% were seen once. The sequenced material came from distant non-tumor lung tissue. The source of these receptors is a man in his 60s with non-small cell lung cancer. Both conserved end residues are part of each CDR3. A D gene is named only where the DNA matches it firmly. Clone size, where shown, is once, few, many, or a class for clones that have expanded.

J	D	size	V	CDR3	DNA
TRBJ2-2	TRBD2	-	TRBV11-2	CASSSGLAGAKNTVELFF	TGTGCCAGCAGCTCGGGACTGGCGGGAGCGAAGAACACCGTGGAGCTGTTTTTT
TRBJ2-1	TRBD2	-	TRBV6-2/TRBV6-3	CASSQLAGITNKLFF	TGTGCCAGCAGCCAACTAGCGGGAATAACGAATAAGCTGTTCTTC
TRBJ2-3	-	-	TRBV12-3/TRBV12-4	CASSPRGADTQYF	TGTGCCAGCAGCCCCAGGGGCGCAGATACGCAGTATTTT
TRBJ2-6	-	-	TRBV7-9	CASSPPRGVPGANVLTF	TGTGCCAGCAGCCCCCCGAGGGGGGTTCCTGGGGCCAACGTCCTGACTTTC
TRBJ2-5	TRBD1	few	TRBV24-1	CATSDTGGAETQYF	TGTGCCACCAGTGACACAGGGGGCGCAGAGACCCAGTACTTC
TRBJ1-6	TRBD1	-	TRBV7-9	CASSPDRAGGNSPLHF	TGTGCCAGCAGTCCCGACAGGGCAGGGGGCAATTCGCCCCTCCACTTT
TRBJ1-2	TRBD1	-	TRBV6-2/TRBV6-3	CVSSYSFHGTETHGYTF	TGTGTCAGCAGTTACTCCTTCCACGGGACAGAGACCCATGGCTACACCTTC
TRBJ2-2	-	-	TRBV4-1	CASSQETRGLTGELFF	TGCGCCAGCAGCCAAGAAACGCGGGGCCTCACCGGGGAGCTGTTTTTT
TRBJ2-5	-	-	TRBV5-1	CDSSLLQGTQETQYF	TGCGACAGCAGCTTACTACAGGGTACACAAGAGACCCAGTACTTT
TRBJ1-1	-	many	TRBV5-6	CASIILGENTEAFF	TGTGCCAGCATCATCCTGGGGGAGAACACTGAAGCTTTCTTT
TRBJ1-1	-	many	TRBV20-1	CSARTLDGYTEAFF	TGCAGTGCTAGAACACTGGACGGATACACTGAAGCTTTCTTT
TRBJ2-7	TRBD2	many	TRBV6-5	CASTYSGGSSYEQYF	TGTGCCAGCACCTATAGCGGGGGAAGCTCCTACGAGCAGTACTTC
TRBJ2-3	-	many	TRBV28	CASSLEGTYGTDTQYF	TGTGCCAGCAGTCTAGAAGGGACATACGGCACAGATACGCAGTATTTT
TRBJ2-7	TRBD1	once	TRBV19	CASSTRQGYEQYF	TGTGCCAGTAGCACTAGACAGGGCTACGAGCAGTACTTC
TRBJ2-5	-	-	TRBV28	CANSLSVRAETQYF	TGTGCCAACAGTTTATCAGTCAGGGCAGAGACCCAGTACTTC
TRBJ1-5	TRBD1	many	TRBV20-1	CSARARDRDNQPQHF	TGCAGTGCTAGAGCCCGCGACAGGGACAATCAGCCCCAGCATTTT
TRBJ2-1	-	many	TRBV4-2	CASSRGGNEQFF	TGTGCCAGCAGCAGAGGTGGGAATGAGCAGTTCTTC
TRBJ2-3	TRBD2	-	TRBV6-5	CANSYGRGDTRYF	TGTGCCAACAGTTACGGGAGGGGAGATACGCGGTATTTT
TRBJ1-1	-	many	TRBV6-6	CASSLEGWTEAFF	TGTGCCAGCAGTTTGGAGGGGTGGACTGAAGCTTTCTTT
TRBJ1-5	TRBD1	-	TRBV4-3	CVSSPGQGGQPQHF	TGCGTCAGCAGCCCGGGACAGGGTGGTCAGCCCCAGCATTTT
TRBJ2-7	-	-	TRBV11-1	CASSLRGNFSSYEQYF	TGTGCCAGCAGCTTACGTGGCAACTTCAGCTCCTACGAGCAGTATTTC
TRBJ2-1	TRBD1	-	TRBV4-3	CAGSQGGRDNEQFF	TGCGCCGGCAGCCAAGGGGGCAGGGACAATGAGCAGTTCTTC
TRBJ2-7	-	-	TRBV30	CAWSPGAEQCF	TGTGCCTGGAGTCCCGGGGCCGAGCAGTGTTTC
TRBJ2-3	TRBD2	-	TRBV20-1	CSARPRTSGRDTQYF	TGCAGTGCTAGACCCCGGACTAGCGGGAGGGATACGCAGTATTTT
TRBJ1-5	TRBD1	many	TRBV6-5	CASRETGNQPQHF	TGTGCCAGCAGGGAGACAGGGAATCAGCCCCAGCATTTT
TRBJ1-1	-	-	TRBV20-1	CSVRDIWNEAFF	TGCAGTGTCAGGGACATTTGGAATGAAGCTTTCTTT
TRBJ2-7	-	-	TRBV20-1	CSAMGEGNDEQYF	TGCAGTGCAATGGGAGAGGGGAACGACGAGCAGTACTTC
TRBJ1-4	TRBD1	many	TRBV5-6	CASSSLGTGGRTNEKLFF	TGTGCCAGCAGCAGCCTTGGGACAGGGGGGCGGACTAATGAAAAACTGTTTTTT
TRBJ2-2	TRBD2	once	TRBV5-4	CASSLDTFSGRFGELFF	TGTGCCAGCAGCTTGGATACGTTCAGCGGGAGGTTCGGGGAACTGTTTTTT
TRBJ2-1	TRBD2	-	TRBV12-3/TRBV12-4	CASSHRLAGVHGSYNEQFF	TGTGCCAGCAGCCATAGACTAGCGGGAGTGCATGGCTCCTACAATGAGCAGTTCTTC
TRBJ2-3	TRBD1	-	TRBV7-9	CASGQGTNTQYF	TGTGCCAGTGGACAGGGAACAAATACGCAGTATTTT
TRBJ2-4	-	-	TRBV5-5	CASRPMDTQNIQYF	TGTGCCAGCAGACCCATGGACACACAAAACATTCAGTACTTC
TRBJ2-2	TRBD2	-	TRBV12-3/TRBV12-4	CASNLGTSWNTGELFF	TGTGCAAGCAATCTCGGGACTAGCTGGAACACCGGGGAGCTGTTTTTT
TRBJ2-3	TRBD2	many	TRBV24-1	CATSDLSGRDTDTQYF	TGTGCCACCAGTGACCTCAGCGGGAGGGACACAGATACGCAGTATTTT
TRBJ2-1	-	-	TRBV4-2	CASSQDVVVGYNEQLF	TGTGCCAGCAGCCAAGATGTGGTGGTAGGGTACAATGAGCAGCTCTTC
TRBJ2-4	-	-	TRBV11-2	CASCRDISGVAKDIQYF	TGTGCCAGCTGCCGTGATATCTCAGGGGTCGCCAAAGACATCCAGTACTTC
TRBJ2-7	TRBD2	-	TRBV6-2/TRBV6-3	CASSSTGGSGNYEQYF	TGTGCCAGCAGTTCCACCGGCGGTAGCGGGAACTACGAGCAGTACTTC
TRBJ1-2	TRBD1	many	TRBV6-1	CASSELLTGPSYSYTF	TGTGCCAGCAGTGAGCTTTTGACAGGGCCGAGCTATAGCTACACCTTC
TRBJ2-7	-	-	TRBV11-3	CASSLYRACGSEQYF	TGTGCCAGCAGCTTATATCGGGCCTGCGGCAGCGAGCAGTACTTC
TRBJ2-3	-	many	TRBV12-5	CASGYGPSDTQYF	TGTGCTAGTGGTTACGGCCCGTCAGATACGCAGTATTTT
TRBJ1-1	TRBD1	-	TRBV11-3	CASSTGQGFGNTEAFF	TGTGCCAGCTCGACGGGACAGGGGTTTGGGAACACTGAAGCTTTCTTT
TRBJ2-2	-	-	TRBV6-5	CASRLPGIGELFF	TGTGCCAGTAGACTCCCTGGGATCGGGGAGCTGTTTTTT
TRBJ2-3	-	few	TRBV7-9	CASSLEEDFGADTQYF	TGTGCCAGCAGCTTAGAGGAGGACTTTGGGGCAGATACGCAGTATTTT
TRBJ1-5	-	few	TRBV6-2/TRBV6-3	CASSFTRVSPNQPQHF	TGTGCCAGCAGTTTTACGAGGGTCTCTCCCAATCAGCCCCAGCATTTC
TRBJ1-6	TRBD1	-	TRBV6-1	CANSEDGTGSAPLHF	TGCGCCAACAGTGAAGATGGGACAGGCAGCGCACCCCTCCACTTT
TRBJ2-3	-	-	TRBV29-1	CSVEVGGFSTDTQYF	TGCAGCGTTGAAGTGGGGGGCTTTAGCACAGATACGCAGTATTTT
TRBJ2-1	TRBD2	-	TRBV28	CACSFVASGVLEQFF	TGTGCCTGCAGTTTTGTCGCTAGCGGGGTGCTTGAGCAGTTCTTC
TRBJ2-2	TRBD2	-	TRBV4-3	CARKGLVGDYIGELFF	TGTGCCAGAAAGGGACTAGTGGGGGATTACATCGGGGAGCTGTTTTTT
TRBJ2-2	-	-	TRBV7-9	CASSLAGATGELFF	TGTGCCAGCAGCTTAGCAGGGGCCACCGGGGAGCTGTTTTTT
TRBJ2-3	-	many	TRBV7-9	CASSVFTDTQYF	TGTGCCAGCAGCGTATTCACCGATACGCAGTATTTT
TRBJ2-2	TRBD2	many	TRBV6-2/TRBV6-3	CASRIAGDTGELFF	TGTGCCAGCAGGATAGCGGGAGACACCGGGGAGCTGTTTTTT
TRBJ2-2	TRBD2	few	TRBV6-2/TRBV6-3	CASSPFGGVTGKLFF	TGTGCCAGCAGCCCCTTTGGGGGGGTCACCGGGAAGCTGTTTTTT
TRBJ2-2	-	-	TRBV12-3/TRBV12-4	CVNTHDKNTGELFF	TGTGTCAACACCCACGACAAGAACACCGGGGAGCTGTTTTTT
TRBJ2-1	-	-	TRBV6-2/TRBV6-3	CAGSPRPGDNRRQFF	TGTGCCGGCAGCCCCAGACCCGGGGACAACCGCCGGCAGTTCTTC
TRBJ2-3	TRBD2	many	TRBV6-6	CASSYALAGGQDTQYF	TGTGCCAGCAGTTACGCGTTAGCGGGAGGGCAGGATACGCAGTATTTT